The 23 T cell receptor beta chains reported below all come from one sample, sequenced in a study of type 1 regulatory T cells. MiXCR, applied by TCRdb to the reads, yields one record per CDR3 protein. Among about 71,000 distinct CDR3 sequences, 20% to 25% were seen once, and the ten largest hold more than 7.5%. Their antigens remain unidentified. Study-level results: Compared with non-Tr1 cells, Tr1 cells showed a narrower TCR repertoire.

The source material was cultured type 1 regulatory T (Tr1) cells, either the whole culture or a sorted fraction (not recorded which). These receptors were obtained from a human donor in good health.

This chain links TRBV20-1 with TRBJ2-1; 12 bases are shared with TRBD2. CDR1 and CDR2 from the germline V gene are DFQATT and SNEGSKA (reference sequence). V gave up 2 bases and J gave up 8 bases; unmatched junction bases: 7. This CDR3 is 15 amino acids long. CDR3 region: CSARWASGRGDEQFF. The CDR3 region has the DNA TGCAGTGCTAGATGGGCTAGCGGGAGGGGTGATGAGCAGTTCTTC.

The chain has TRBV5-1 and TRBJ1-1; TRBD1 is a possible D gene (6 bases). The V gene lost 4 bases and the J gene lost 0 bases, with 13 bases spanning the gap. The CDR3 covers 15 residues. CDR1 is SGHRS, CDR2 YFSETQ, per germline. The chain's CDR3 is CASSPNGQMNTEAFF. The CDR3 DNA sequence: TGCGCCAGCAGCCCGAACGGACAGATGAACACTGAAGCTTTCTTT. Full variable domain (remainder filled in from reference TRBV5-1 and TRBJ1-1): KAGVTQTPRYLIKTRGQQVTLSCSPISGHRSVSWYQQTPGQGLQFLFEYFSETQRNKGNFPGRFSGRQFSNSRSEMNVSTLELGDSALYLCASSPNGQMNTEAFFGQGTRLTVV.

This clonotype has more than one count but fewer than ten. The chain uses TRBV5-1 and TRBJ2-5; TRBD1 matches 9 bases. Trimming at V came to 5 bases and at J to 5 bases, leaving 10 bases not matched to a gene. Germline V lookup: CDR1 SGHRS, CDR2 YFSETQ. This CDR3 has 15 amino acids. The CDR3 region has the DNA TGCGCCAGCAGAAGACAGGGGGGCACCCGGGAGACCCAGTACTTC. Its protein product is CASRRQGGTRETQYF.

This clonotype has only a few counts. The V call is TRBV6-5, the J call TRBJ2-7; D is perhaps TRBD1 (6 bases). The CDR3 is made up of 14 amino acids. Trimming removed 6 bases at V and 5 bases at J, with 17 bases between. Germline V gives CDR1 MNHEY, CDR2 SVGAGI. CDR3 amino acids: CASRKQGSRNEQYF. CDR3 in DNA: TGTGCCAGCAGGAAACAGGGATCAAGGAACGAGCAGTACTTC.

This clonotype was seen ten or more times. The genes are TRBV12-3 or TRBV12-4 and TRBJ2-5; TRBD1 matches at 7 bases. V trimming: 8 bases; J trimming: 4 bases; junction bases outside the gene matches: 16. This CDR3 is 16 amino acids long. The CDR3 DNA reads TGTGCCAGCTCCTATCCCCCCGCGACAGGGCGAGAGACCCAGTACTTC. Amino acid sequence: CASSYPPATGRETQYF.

The rearrangement links TRBV6-1 to TRBJ2-3; D gene unclear. V dropped 1 base and J dropped 8 bases, with 10 bases sitting between them. The CDR3 runs to 13 residues. The germline gives CDR1 MNHNS, CDR2 SASEGT. The CDR3 sequence is CASSEEIVLTQYF. The CDR3 coding sequence is TGTGCCAGCAGTGAAGAGATTGTTCTTACGCAGTATTTT.

This chain links TRBV10-3 with TRBJ1-4; D remains ambiguous. This CDR3 spans 14 amino acids. Germline values: CDR1 ENHRY, CDR2 SYGVKD. Trimming pared 10 bases from V and 0 bases from J, leaving 12 bases between. The CDR3 DNA follows: TGTGCCACCCAGAGGGCAGCAACTAATGAAAAACTGTTTTTT. Its protein is CATQRAATNEKLFF.

This clonotype was picked up many times. This chain links TRBV5-1 with TRBJ2-3, with unresolved D. V was trimmed by 4 bases and J by 8 bases, leaving 11 bases between them. This CDR3 comprises 12 residues. CDR1 and CDR2 (germline): SGHRS, YFSETQ. The CDR3 region is CASSQGDGTQYF. The CDR3, as DNA: TGCGCCAGCAGCCAAGGAGATGGTACGCAGTATTTT.

This clonotype was observed a few times. The V gene is TRBV6-1, the J gene TRBJ2-2; tentatively, D is TRBD1 or TRBD2 (5 bases each). The germline CDR1 and CDR2 sequences are MNHNS and SASEGT. The length of the CDR3 is 14 residues. Trimming took off 6 bases at V and 6 bases at J, with 14 bases between the two ends. The CDR3 reads CASSLLRGPGELFF. For the CDR3, the DNA is TGTGCCAGCAGCCTGTTGAGGGGCCCCGGGGAGCTGTTTTTT.

This clonotype was seen many times. The chain combines TRBV6-6 with TRBJ2-7, with D uncertain. V was trimmed by 5 bases and J by 3 bases, leaving 11 bases between them. Germline V gene lookup returns CDR1 MNHNY and CDR2 SVGAGI (reference sequence). This CDR3 region has 13 residues. The CDR3 nucleotides are TGTGCCAGCAGTGTAATGATAGGCTACGAGCAGTACTTC. Amino acid sequence: CASSVMIGYEQYF.

The rearrangement uses TRBV7-6 and TRBJ1-3, with a weak D call TRBD1 (5 bases). Germline V gene lookup returns CDR1 SGHVS and CDR2 FNYEAQ. The CDR3 contains 15 residues. Deletions cut 3 bases from V and 0 bases from J, with 9 bases between. DNA for the CDR3: TGTGCCAGCAGCTTGGGACTCTCCTCTGGAAACACCATATATTTT. This translates into CASSLGLSSGNTIYF.

The chain has TRBV20-1 and TRBJ2-1; 7 nucleotides line up with TRBD2. The ends lost 5 bases at V and 10 bases at J; junction bases unmatched: 14. The CDR3 has 14 amino acids. From germline, CDR1 is DFQATT and CDR2 SNEGSKA (reference sequence). The chain's CDR3 is CSAVAGRSPFEQFF. DNA for the CDR3: TGCAGTGCTGTAGCGGGCCGGTCCCCGTTCGAGCAGTTCTTC.

There are a few counts of this clonotype. The chain employs TRBV12-3 or TRBV12-4 and TRBJ1-5; D is possibly TRBD1 (5 bases). V lost 6 bases and J 6 bases, leaving 12 bases between the germline ends. There are 13 residues in the CDR3. CDR3 region: CASRGGDLQPQHF. The CDR3 DNA is TGTGCCAGCAGGGGAGGGGATCTTCAGCCCCAGCATTTT.

This clonotype came up many times. The rearrangement links TRBV20-1 to TRBJ1-1; D remains ambiguous. The CDR3 is made up of 13 amino acids. Trimming took 6 bases from V and 10 from J, leaving 21 bases between them. Germline lookup yields CDR1 DFQATT and CDR2 SNEGSKA (reference sequence). The CDR3 DNA reads TGCAGTGCCCCCACCTTTTTATCGGAGGGAGCTTTCTTT. This translates into CSAPTFLSEGAFF.

The rearrangement uses TRBV24-1 and TRBJ1-5; possible D gene TRBD1, 5 bases. There are 14 residues in the CDR3. From germline, CDR1 is KGHDR and CDR2 SFDVKD. The germline V and J ends were trimmed by 7 bases and 6 bases, with 15 bases remaining between them. The DNA of the CDR3 is TGTGCCACCAGGGGGTCAGGGCTCGGTCAGCCCCAGCATTTT. Translation: CATRGSGLGQPQHF.

In its sample, this clonotype was seen many times. This rearrangement joins TRBV5-1 to TRBJ1-6; D is ambiguous. V gave up 4 bases and J gave up 8 bases, with 16 bases separating them. In germline, CDR1 is SGHRS, CDR2 YFSETQ. This CDR3 has 15 amino acids. The CDR3 sequence: CASSLRTQKDSPLHF. CDR3 DNA sequence: TGCGCCAGCAGCCTAAGGACTCAAAAGGATTCACCCCTCCACTTT. Based on the CDR3 plus reference TRBV5-1 and TRBJ1-6, the full variable domain is KAGVTQTPRYLIKTRGQQVTLSCSPISGHRSVSWYQQTPGQGLQFLFEYFSETQRNKGNFPGRFSGRQFSNSRSEMNVSTLELGDSALYLCASSLRTQKDSPLHFGNGTRLTVT.

The V and J genes are TRBV4-3 and TRBJ2-7, with TRBD2 matching 14 bases. CDR3 length: 18 amino acids. Per the germline V gene, CDR1 is LGHNA and CDR2 is YSLEER. V lost 0 bases to trimming and J lost 3 bases; unmatched junction nucleotides: 7. CDR3 coding DNA: TGCGCCAGCAGCCAAGATCTGTACGGGACTAGCGGGAGCTACGAGCAGTACTTC. It yields the protein CASSQDLYGTSGSYEQYF.

This clonotype came up a few times. The CDR3 here is CASSFYGEYRETQYF. The CDR3 DNA follows: TGTGCCAGCAGCTTCTATGGGGAGTATCGAGAGACCCAGTACTTC. The V and J genes are TRBV7-2 and TRBJ2-5; D is perhaps TRBD2 (5 bases). The CDR3 loop spans 15 amino acids. Germline CDR1 reads SGHTA; CDR2 reads FQGNSA. Between the trimmed V and J ends, which lost 3 bases and 4 bases, there was a span of 15 bases.

This clonotype was seen a handful of times. In DNA, the CDR3 is TGCAGTGCTAAAAACCCTCTTCTAGCGGGAGTCTACAATGAGCAGTTCTTC. This sequence encodes CSAKNPLLAGVYNEQFF. The chain carries TRBV20-1 and TRBJ2-1, with 10 bases aligning to TRBD2. CDR1 and CDR2 from the germline V gene are DFQATT and SNEGSKA (reference sequence). There are 17 residues in the CDR3. With 4 bases clipped from V and 3 bases from J, the junction kept 12 bases outside the gene matches.

This clonotype was picked up a small number of times. The chain is built from TRBV19 and TRBJ2-1, with D unclear. Looked up from germline, CDR1 is LNHDA and CDR2 is SQIVND (reference sequence). The CDR3 sequence is 14 residues long. Trimming shortened V by 7 bases and J by 0 bases, and 10 bases separated the two germline ends. The CDR3 DNA is TGTGCCAGTAACCACACGAGCTCCTACAATGAGCAGTTCTTC. Translating gives CASNHTSSYNEQFF.

The rearrangement joins TRBV12-3 or TRBV12-4 to TRBJ2-3; 8 bases agree with TRBD2. This CDR3 has 15 amino acids. V was pared by 3 bases and J by 4 bases, with 6 bases of the junction left unmatched. Here the CDR3 DNA reads TGTGCCAGCAGTTTTACTAGCGGCGTAGCAGATACGCAGTATTTT. Translation gives CASSFTSGVADTQYF.

The table lists this clonotype with many counts. The chain joins TRBV7-8 to TRBJ2-7; no firm D call. Germline V gene data show CDR1 as SGHVS and CDR2 as FQNEAQ. Between the trimmed V and J ends, which lost 5 bases and 6 bases, there was a span of 17 bases. The CDR3 extends over 14 amino acids. The CDR3 DNA reads TGTGCCAGCAGCCCACCCCCGGCGGTCCGCGAGCAGTACTTC. It codes for CASSPPPAVREQYF.

This clonotype was counted a few times. The chain couples TRBV20-1 to TRBJ1-3, with unresolved D. Germline CDR1 and CDR2: DFQATT and SNEGSKA (reference sequence). The CDR3 extends over 11 amino acids. The V end was cut by 3 bases, the J end by 1 base, with 1 base between. As DNA, the CDR3 is TGCAGTGCTAGGTCTGGAAACACCATATATTTT. This gives the protein CSARSGNTIYF.